The sample holds one count of the clone carrying this TCR beta chain. Its specificity is not known. The CDR3 runs to 16 residues. CDR1 is SEHNR and CDR2 is FQNEAQ in the germline V gene (reference sequence). The V and J ends lost 4 bases and 2 bases, in that order; junction bases with no gene match: 7. The protocol was immunoSEQ multiplex PCR, while the TCRdb copy is restricted to in-frame clones and leaves out a portion. The repertoire has some 82,000 clones, less than 85% of them found once; the top ten carry roughly a fifth. These data belong to a study of T cells in localized non-small cell lung cancer. Overall study results and limits: In uninvolved adjacent lung, T cell clonality reached its highest value, exceeding tumor. Paired adjacent lung recovered a median around 52 of the top 100 tumor clones. Because researchers sequenced only one region of the tumor, heterogeneity is still possible.

Sequenced material: PBMCs, taken before any cancer treatment. V gene TRBV7-9 combines with J gene TRBJ2-2, with 7 bases identical to TRBD1. The clonotype comes from a man aged 35-69 years with stage II squamous cell lung carcinoma. The DNA of the CDR3 is TGTGCCAGCAGCTCTCCCCGGGACAGAAACACCGGGGAGCTGTTTTTT. This translates into CASSSPRDRNTGELFF.